Below are 8 T cell receptor beta chains sequenced from a single sample in a study of T cell clones after liver transplantation. The table came from immunoSEQ multiplex PCR; TCRdb's copy has only in-frame clones and leaves some out. The sample has over 45,000 clones; roughly 74% are singletons. Source: CD4+ T cells from blood, taken 52 to 60 months after liver transplant. These receptors all stem from a human patient who received a liver transplant. Some T cells may be the graft donor's.

This chain links TRBV30 with TRBJ2-5; TRBD2 aligns across 8 bases. With V trimmed by 2 bases and J by 3 bases, 2 bases remained unmatched. CDR1 GTSNPN and CDR2 SVGIG come from the germline V gene (reference sequence). This CDR3 region has 13 residues. The CDR3 bases are TGTGCCTGGAGTAGCGGGGGTGAAGAGACCCAGTACTTC. It translates to CAWSSGGEETQYF.

The genes are TRBV19 and TRBJ2-7, with D possibly matching TRBD2 (5 bases). This CDR3 contains 13 residues. The V gene lost 5 bases and the J gene lost 7 bases, with 15 bases spanning the gap. CDR1 is LNHDA and CDR2 is SQIVND in the germline V gene (reference sequence). The CDR3, as DNA: TGTGCCAGTAGTCCACCGGGAACCAGGGAGCAGTACTTC. It translates to CASSPPGTREQYF.

This clone ranks as medium-sized. The J gene is TRBJ1-5, the V gene TRBV2; no definite D call. The CDR3 runs to 14 residues. Per the germline V gene, CDR1 is SNHLY and CDR2 is FYNNEI. V dropped 7 bases and J dropped 6 bases, with 16 bases sitting between them. The CDR3 loop is CASMFSWGAQPQHF. Here the CDR3 DNA reads TGTGCCAGCATGTTTTCTTGGGGAGCTCAGCCCCAGCATTTT.

This clone was seen a single time. This rearrangement joins TRBV21-1 to TRBJ1-5; whether TRBD1, the table's D call, matches the DNA was not checked. TRBV21-1 is a recognized pseudogene. CDR3 length: 14 amino acids. The DNA for the CDR3 is TGTGCCAGCAGCCAGACAGGGGAGAGTCAGCCCCAGCATTTT. It yields the protein CASSQTGESQPQHF.

The chain carries TRBV2 and TRBJ1-1; D gene uncertain. V lost 0 bases and J lost 2, with 1 base in between. The germline V gene encodes CDR1 SNHLY and CDR2 FYNNEI. The CDR3 extends over 12 amino acids. The CDR3 reads CASSEANTEAFF. DNA for the CDR3: TGTGCCAGCAGTGAAGCAAACACTGAAGCTTTCTTT. Together with reference TRBV2 and TRBJ1-1, the CDR3 gives the full variable domain: EPEVTQTPSHQVTQMGQEVILRCVPISNHLYFYWYRQILGQKVEFLVSFYNNEISEKSEIFDDQFSVERPDGSNFTLKIRSTKLEDSAMYFCASSEANTEAFFGQGTRLTVV.

The rearrangement links TRBV19 to TRBJ1-1; no firm D call. V shed 7 bases and J shed 1 base, with 25 bases lying between them. Germline-derived CDR1 and CDR2 are LNHDA and SQIVND (reference sequence). The CDR3 length is 18 residues. The CDR3 DNA reads as TGTGCCAGTACTTATAGATCAGGTTTGAGGAATCCGAACACTGAAGCTTTCTTT. It encodes CASTYRSGLRNPNTEAFF.

Only one count was recorded for this clone. V usage is TRBV28 and J usage is TRBJ1-5; D not certain. The CDR3 has 13 residues. In germline, CDR1 is MDHEN, CDR2 SYDVKM. Deletions cut 8 bases from V and 2 bases from J, with 10 bases between. As DNA, the CDR3 is TGTGCCAGCTGGGGATATGGCAATCAGCCCCAGCATTTT. As protein: CASWGYGNQPQHF. The variable domain in full, completed from reference TRBV28 and TRBJ1-5, reads DVKVTQSSRYLVKRTGEKVFLECVQDMDHENMFWYRQDPGLGLRLIYFSYDVKMKEKGDIPEGYSVSREKKERFSLILESASTNQTSMYLCASWGYGNQPQHFGDGTRLSIL.

This clone appeared a single time. The chain joins TRBV7-8 to TRBJ1-3; D not resolved. Per germline, CDR1 SGHVS and CDR2 FQNEAQ. This CDR3 has 15 residues. Trimming shortened V by 1 base and J by 0 bases, and 7 bases separated the two germline ends. The CDR3 nucleotides are TGTGCCAGCAGCTTAGTGGCAGACTCTGGAAACACCATATATTTT. As protein: CASSLVADSGNTIYF.